This TCR beta chain was recovered during a study of radiotherapy plus CTLA-4 blockade in lung cancer (dated by TCRdb to the late 2010s). For the wider study: Objective responses were observed in 15% to 20% of enrolled patients, and disease control was achieved in around 30%.

The CDR3, cysteine through phenylalanine, is 14 amino acids long. Only CDR3 DNA remains: 42 bases, in frame from the first base. The trim is 6 bases for V and 0 bases for J, with a gap of 14 bases between the germline ends. Sequences SQVTM (CDR1) and ANQGSEA (CDR2) are obtained from the germline V gene. On this clone itself: The antigen it recognizes is unknown. No base quality values were provided; no much bigger clone lies one nucleotide off.

Libraries were constructed by the immunoSEQ multiplex PCR assay. Sourced from immuneACCESS, this table was stored by TCRdb with only in-frame sequences that have V and J called. A share of the clones is absent; for the studies checked, an unresolved V gene accounts for under half, and the remainder has no known explanation. For this sample there are 80,000 or so clones; around 81% appear just once. The ten largest account for 22% of the sample. Results and caveats for the whole study, not just this receptor: Early dynamic changes in blood T cell clones, together with increased serum interferon-beta after radiation, were reported as the strongest predictors of response. After treatment with radiotherapy and ipilimumab, TCR clones that came from tumors expanded in the peripheral blood.

Focal radiation therapy combined with CTLA-4 blockade (ipilimumab) was tested in patients with chemo-refractory metastatic non-small-cell lung cancer. Material: peripheral blood, obtained from a patient treated with radiotherapy plus ipilimumab. In this chain, TRBV29-1 is recombined with TRBJ1-1; TRBD1 is perhaps the D gene, given 6 matching bases. The source is a human donor with non-small cell lung cancer whose response to radiotherapy plus ipilimumab could not be evaluated. Some clones in this sample may be carry-over from other donors' samples. The DNA sequence reads TGCAGCGTAAGAATGAGGACAGTGAACACTGAAGCTTTCTTT. This translates into CSVRMRTVNTEAFF.